This TCR beta chain stems from a study of regulatory T cells in long-lasting Graves disease listed by TCRdb under 2021. A note on the overall study: Patients with newly diagnosed Graves' disease had been on antithyroid drugs for under 3 months. This study used TCR sequencing and RNA sequencing of peripheral blood to compare persistent Graves' disease patients against newly diagnosed Graves' disease patients. The study was registered as a clinical trial and conducted in China. A total of around 35 samples underwent TCR sequencing, from about 13 patients with persistent Graves' disease and some 20 patients with newly diagnosed Graves' disease.

The time point label, read with the paper, signifies: newly diagnosed GD, antithyroid drugs for less than 3 months. For both TCR sequencing and RNA sequencing, RNA was extracted from PBMCs using TRIzol. Graves' disease was diagnosed according to American Thyroid Association guidelines. Patients were recruited from an endocrinology department in Xi'an, China. Each patient gave 7 to 9.5 milliliters of peripheral blood, collected in an EDTA anticoagulant tube. Ficoll Paque Plus density gradient separation was used to isolate PBMCs, and no additional T cell sorting was done. An Agilent 2100 Bioanalyzer and agarose gel were used to check RNA quality, and a NanoDrop 2000 was used to measure RNA concentration. Reading the germline V gene gives CDR1 SGHRS and CDR2 YFSETQ. The CDR3 runs 14 amino acids, cysteine and phenylalanine included. Only the CDR3 DNA stays, 42 bases, in frame from base 1. The V end loses 0 bases and the J end loses 6 bases, and a stretch of 10 bases separates them.

Overall study results and their limits: The authors noted that the small sample size was a limitation that may lower accuracy. Because the primary lesion, thyroid tissue, could not be accessed, the study looked at peripheral blood alone. Persistent Graves' disease patients showed lower TCR Shannon entropy and fewer highly expanded clones than newly diagnosed patients, suggesting clonal expansion. Only the TCR beta chain was sequenced and analyzed. Preferential use of TRBV28, TRBJ1-2 and TRBJ2-5 was observed in persistent disease, whereas TRBV20-1 and TRBJ2-1 were favored in newly diagnosed disease. Patients with persistent disease shared more public clonotypes (fewer than 3,000) than newly diagnosed patients did (about 970).

Library prep was done by multiplex PCR. The sequencing machine was an Illumina HiSeq 4000. To build TCR beta libraries, CDR3 regions were amplified by Arm-PCR using iRepertoire HTBI primers. Before sequencing, the PCR products went through gel purification. The published analysis was carried out like this. Gene usage analysis of CDR3 amino acid clonotypes relied on the approximately 60 TRBV and 14 TRBJ segments identified across samples. COPE and FqMerger were used to merge filtered high-quality paired reads into contigs. BLAST was used to align contigs to IMGT TRBV, TRBD and TRBJ reference genes, and CDR3 was defined according to IMGT. Any clonotype with a frequency above 0.1% was counted as a highly expanded clone. Shannon entropy was used to measure repertoire diversity, and the Gini coefficient was used to measure V-J evenness. Clonotypes shared by more than one individual were considered public. TCRdb's own reprocessing of the public reads used fastp at Q25 and MiXCR and kept productive beta chains. Here each entry gathers all rows of one CDR3 protein and keeps the most common genes and DNA. In this record, the V and J calls reflect TCRdb's handling and not the investigators' own analysis. Within this sample are a few hundred thousand distinct CDR3 sequences, with approximately 15% of them counted one time only. The ten largest make up around a sixth of the sample.

This clonotype came up many times. This clone's antigen is unknown. No much larger clonotype is one base removed from it; base qualities were not supplied. In addition, the sample was reused for a study of T cells in Graves' hyperthyroidism and ophthalmopathy. The second study reports: Graves' hyperthyroidism was defined as stable when no progression to ophthalmopathy occurred over 18 months of follow-up. The hyperthyroidism patients were between 18 and 65 years old and newly diagnosed, with a disease duration of less than 2 months. Any patient with an uncontrolled infection, another autoimmune disease, pregnancy or lactation was excluded. Diagnoses were established on the basis of clinical symptoms, serum thyroxine and TRAb, thyroid ultrasound, and orbital computed tomography. The first round of RT-PCR for the TCR CDR3 was performed with the HTBI primer set and the Qiagen OneStep RT-PCR kit. Most expanded thyroid clonotypes (frequency above 0.001) were also detected in blood, a finding suggesting that blood repertoires may reflect thyroid immune responses. Ophthalmopathy was separated from stable hyperthyroidism by a 13 V-J signature model, with approximately 86% sensitivity and about 81% specificity obtained in cross-validation and 80%/75% obtained in testing. During validation, the model predicted progression to ophthalmopathy a median of roughly six months ahead of onset, with around 71% sensitivity and about 75% specificity. To identify TCR V-J signatures that set the groups apart, the researchers used a discovery cohort of 100 patients, made up of around 40 with Graves' ophthalmopathy and 57 with stable Graves' hyperthyroidism. Prospective prediction of ophthalmopathy was tested in an independent validation cohort of some 19 hyperthyroidism patients and 15 to 17 patients who later progressed to ophthalmopathy. For training and testing, the roughly 93 patients in the discovery cohort were randomly divided in a 7:3 ratio. In more than 5 Graves' hyperthyroidism patients, the study also compared T-cell repertoires from thyroid tissue with T-cell repertoires from blood. After sampling, hyperthyroidism patients received methimazole starting at 30 mg daily, and ophthalmopathy patients received high-dose intravenous methylprednisolone. Libraries were constructed in a second round of multiplex PCR, after which size selection and purification were carried out. Paired-end sequencing of the libraries was performed with 100 bp reads on an Illumina HiSeq2000. SOAPnuke was used to process the raw data, throwing out any read that contained adapters or uncalled bases, had a mean Phred below 15, or lacked an exact constant-primer or identifier match. High-quality paired reads were merged using COPE v1.2.5, and each unique nucleotide sequence was defined as a clonotype. Clonotypes were aligned to IMGT TRBV, TRBD and TRBJ reference segments using MiTCR v1.1. The analysis included only V-J combinations with a frequency above 0.0001, which together covered roughly 99% of the repertoires. The TCS score was defined as the ratio of F50 (clonal expansion) to E x V (chaos), calculated using BLOSUM62-based TCRdist between CDR3 peptides within each V-J. Welch's t-statistics and random forest reduced roughly 530 V-J features to roughly 13, which were used in a naive Bayes classifier (R e1071). No statistical method was used to set the sample size in advance, and investigators knew the group allocation. The paper describes TCR Vbeta CDR3 sequencing of more than 120 peripheral blood samples, made up of 40 to 45 ophthalmopathy patients, roughly 72 hyperthyroidism patients and about 17 progressor patients.

This sequence was found in a woman between 50 and 59 years old with Graves disease. Donor details come from another sample of the same person, matched by shared clones. This sample comprised peripheral blood mononuclear cells (PBMCs), obtained at new diagnosis, from a patient treated with antithyroid drugs. The chain was built from TRBV5-1 and TRBJ1-5; possibly the D gene is TRBD1, per 5 matching bases. In nucleotides, the sequence is TGCGCCAGCAGCTTGGAAGGGACCGGTCAGCCCCAGCATTTT. Protein translation: CASSLEGTGQPQHF.